The 23 T cell receptor beta chains below were found in one sample sequenced in a study of T cells in Graves' hyperthyroidism and ophthalmopathy. Amplification targeted TCR beta CDR3 regions from RNA transcripts. First-round RT-PCR with HTBI primers amplified the TCR CDR3 region. From the multiplex PCR reads, TCRdb called clonotypes with MiXCR, one entry per CDR3 protein. The table includes around 500,000 distinct CDR3 sequences, 14% detected once. Sequenced input: blood. Every receptor here comes from a woman between 18 and 29 years old with Graves' hyperthyroidism.

This clonotype has ten or more counts. V gene TRBV2 combines with J gene TRBJ2-1, with 8 bases lining up with TRBD1. The CDR3 is made up of 15 amino acids. Germline lookup yields CDR1 SNHLY and CDR2 FYNNEI. With V trimmed by 2 bases and J by 6 bases, 6 bases remained unmatched. The DNA of the CDR3 is TGTGCCAGCAGTGAACAGGGGGCGCTCAGCAATGAGCAGTTCTTC. Its translation: CASSEQGALSNEQFF.

At least ten counts were recorded for this clonotype. The chain uses TRBV30 and TRBJ2-7; 8 bases map to TRBD2. The germline V gene has CDR1 GTSNPN and CDR2 SVGIG (reference sequence). The V gene end was trimmed by 0 bases and the J gene end by 3 bases; junction bases not matched to a gene: 7. The length of the CDR3 is 15 residues. This chain's CDR3 is CAWSVLSSGLYEQYF. DNA for the CDR3: TGTGCCTGGAGTGTACTTTCTAGCGGGCTCTACGAGCAGTACTTC.

The chain carries TRBV30 and TRBJ2-1; D not certain. Germline assignment: CDR1 GTSNPN and CDR2 SVGIG (reference sequence). This CDR3 has 18 residues. V was pared by 4 bases and J by 0 bases, with 22 bases between. The CDR3 nucleotides are TGTGCCTGGAAAGGCCCTCCCGTCAGCCGAAGCTCCTACAATGAGCAGTTCTTC. This sequence encodes CAWKGPPVSRSSYNEQFF.

In this sample, this clonotype turned up many times. The V gene is TRBV20-1, the J gene TRBJ2-5; the D gene is possibly TRBD2 (5 bases). V was trimmed by 5 bases and J by 5 bases, leaving 18 bases between them. Per the germline V gene, CDR1 is DFQATT and CDR2 is SNEGSKA (reference sequence). CDR3 size: 14 residues. CDR3 DNA: TGCAGTGCTGTAGAGGGAGCATCGGATGAGACCCAGTACTTC. This codes for CSAVEGASDETQYF.

This clonotype was found many times. The chain is built from TRBV27 and TRBJ1-1, with D possibly matching TRBD1 (6 bases). The CDR3 contains 12 residues. V lost 10 bases and J 7 bases, leaving 16 bases between the germline ends. Germline V gene lookup returns CDR1 MNHEY and CDR2 SMNVEV (reference sequence). Here the CDR3 DNA reads TGTGCCACCCTCCGGGGGCTTGGTGAAGCTTTCTTT. Translation gives CATLRGLGEAFF.

This clonotype was detected ten times or more. The chain combines TRBV20-1 with TRBJ2-7; 12 bases align to TRBD2. CDR3 size: 14 residues. Germline CDR1 and CDR2: DFQATT and SNEGSKA (reference sequence). The V and J ends lost 2 bases and 6 bases, in that order; junction bases with no gene match: 5. In nucleotides, the CDR3 is TGCAGTGCTAGATCTAGCGGGAGGGCCTCCGAGCAGTACTTC. This sequence encodes CSARSSGRASEQYF.

This clonotype was seen repeatedly, ten times or more. This chain uses TRBV19 with TRBJ1-1, with TRBD1 identical over 9 bases. In germline, CDR1 is LNHDA, CDR2 SQIVND (reference sequence). Unmatched junction bases numbered 9, after V lost 3 bases and J lost 7 bases. CDR3 length: 15 residues. The CDR3 DNA reads as TGTGCCAGTAGTATTGTTGTCGCGGGACAGGGTGAAGCTTTCTTT. Translated, it gives CASSIVVAGQGEAFF.

This clonotype has just a few counts. The chain combines TRBV13 with TRBJ2-7; D is undetermined. CDR1 is PRHDT and CDR2 is FYEKMQ in the germline V gene (reference sequence). This CDR3 contains 13 residues. The ends were cut back, 5 bases at V and 1 base at J, with 9 bases in the middle. This CDR3 reads CASSPARSYEQYV. DNA for the CDR3: TGTGCCAGCAGCCCCGCTAGATCCTACGAGCAGTACGTC.

This clonotype was seen only a few times. This chain connects TRBV12-3 or TRBV12-4 to TRBJ2-1; 8 bases match TRBD2. The length of the CDR3 is 16 residues. Trimming at V came to 6 bases and at J to 0 bases, leaving 7 bases not matched to a gene. CDR3 residues: CASSSGGGGSYNEQFF. The CDR3 DNA reads as TGTGCCAGCAGCTCGGGGGGGGGGGGCTCCTACAATGAGCAGTTCTTC.

This clonotype appeared many times. This chain joins TRBV9 and TRBJ1-4, with TRBD1 matching over 7 bases. CDR3 length: 14 amino acids. V dropped 3 bases and J dropped 8; count of bases not matched to a gene: 7. Germline assignment: CDR1 SGDLS and CDR2 YYNGEE. CDR3 nucleotides: TGTGCCAGCAGCGGTAAGGGGGCTGGGGAAAAACTGTTTTTT. It yields the protein CASSGKGAGEKLFF.

Turning to this clonotype: One end of the junction varies from germline; a read error may be responsible. The chain has TRBV6-9 and TRBJ2-2; D might be TRBD2 (5 bases). The germline V gene encodes CDR1 MNHGY and CDR2 SVAAGI. CDR3 length: 15 residues. The CDR3 nucleotides read TGCGCCAGCAGTGGAGGAGACCCCCACACCGGGGAGCTGTTTTTT. Translation gives CASSGGDPHTGELFF.

A few counts support this clonotype. CDR3 region: CASSLAGQTYEQYF. DNA of the CDR3: TGCGCCAGCAGCCTGGCCGGACAGACCTACGAGCAGTACTTC. The chain couples TRBV4-1 to TRBJ2-7, with D maybe TRBD1 (6 bases). Germline V gene lookup returns CDR1 MGHRA and CDR2 YSYEKL. This CDR3 region has 14 residues. Trimming left V 4 bases short and J 2 bases short, with 12 bases between.

This clonotype was seen many times. This sequence joins TRBV4-2 and TRBJ2-5; D may be TRBD1 (6 bases). Germline lookup yields CDR1 LGHNA and CDR2 YNFKEQ. Trimming shortened V by 4 bases and J by 4 bases, and 13 bases separated the two germline ends. This CDR3 comprises 14 residues. DNA for the CDR3: TGTGCCAGCAGCCCTGGGACAATGAGAGAGACCCAGTACTTC. Its translation is CASSPGTMRETQYF.

V usage is TRBV4-2 and J usage is TRBJ2-5; tentative D call: TRBD2 (6 bases). V lost 1 base to trimming and J lost 3 bases, with 15 bases between them. CDR1 is LGHNA, CDR2 YNFKEQ, per germline. The CDR3 is 16 residues long. CDR3: CASSQAGSGGEETQYF. The CDR3 DNA is TGTGCCAGCAGCCAAGCAGGATCCGGCGGGGAAGAGACCCAGTACTTC.

This clonotype came up many times. This chain connects TRBV20-1 to TRBJ2-1; 10 bases are a match to TRBD2. Germline values: CDR1 DFQATT, CDR2 SNEGSKA (reference sequence). CDR3 size: 14 residues. V lost 6 bases, J lost 2 bases, and 4 bases stayed unmatched. CDR3 nucleotide sequence: TGCAGTGCGTCCGGGACTAGCGCCTACAATGAGCAGTTCTTC. This sequence encodes CSASGTSAYNEQFF.

The chain is built from TRBV11-2 and TRBJ2-3; possible D gene TRBD2, 5 bases. The CDR3 is 14 residues long. Trimming stripped 5 bases from V and 2 bases from J, with 11 bases between. CDR1 is SGHAT and CDR2 is FQNNGV in the germline V gene. The CDR3 here is CASSPRGYTDTQYF. For the CDR3, the DNA is TGTGCCAGCAGCCCTCGGGGATACACAGATACGCAGTATTTT.

The V gene is TRBV6-4, the J gene TRBJ2-2, with 8 bases aligning to TRBD2. The CDR3 spans 15 residues. Germline V gives CDR1 MRHNA, CDR2 SNTAGT. J was trimmed by 5 bases and V by 6 bases; bases with no gene match: 8. The CDR3 bases are TGTGCCAGCAGCCCAAGGGCGGGAGGAACCGGGGAGCTGTTTTTT. It yields the protein CASSPRAGGTGELFF.

This clonotype was detected ten times or more. This chain connects TRBV24-1 to TRBJ2-1; maybe TRBD2 (5 bases). Germline loops: CDR1 KGHDR, CDR2 SFDVKD. Trimming took off 5 bases at V and 2 bases at J, with 15 bases between the two ends. This CDR3 is 16 amino acids long. CDR3 sequence reads: CATSGFTRAPYNEQFF. The CDR3 nucleotides are TGTGCCACCAGTGGTTTCACGAGGGCTCCCTACAATGAGCAGTTCTTC.

This clonotype was seen once. A much larger clone differs from this one at a single base, so this may be a read error. This chain connects TRBV19 to TRBJ2-5; 12 bases are a match to TRBD1. The length of the CDR3 is 16 residues. The germline CDR1 and CDR2 sequences are LNHDA and SQIVND (reference sequence). As DNA, the CDR3 is TGTGCCAGGAGTATGGACGGGACAGGGGGCTTAGAGACCCAGTACTTC. Protein sequence: CARSMDGTGGLETQYF.

In this sample, this clonotype turned up many times. This chain links TRBV6-1 with TRBJ2-1; TRBD2 matches at 9 bases. The CDR3 sequence is 19 residues long. In germline, CDR1 is MNHNS, CDR2 SASEGT. J lost 8 bases, V lost 5 bases, and 22 bases had no gene match. CDR3 DNA: TGTGCCAGCAGTTACGATAAGGGCCTGGCGGGAGGGCATGCGGATGAGCAGTTCTTC. Translated: CASSYDKGLAGGHADEQFF.

This clonotype was seen at least ten times. The rearrangement joins TRBV20-1 to TRBJ2-1; D ambiguous. The CDR3 has 15 residues. V gave up 1 base and J gave up 9 bases, with 19 bases separating them. CDR1 and CDR2 from the germline V gene are DFQATT and SNEGSKA (reference sequence). This chain's CDR3 is CSARALRVASGEQFF. DNA for the CDR3: TGCAGTGCTAGAGCGCTCCGCGTGGCGTCGGGTGAGCAGTTCTTC.

This clonotype has only a few counts. A much larger clonotype is one base distant, so this may be a read error. V usage is TRBV2 and J usage is TRBJ2-2; D gene unclear. This CDR3 comprises 15 residues. V was trimmed by 1 base and J by 4 bases, leaving 10 bases between them. CDR1 SNHLY and CDR2 FYNNEI come from the germline V gene. The CDR3 region is CASSEGEIVTGELFF. The CDR3 region has the DNA TGTGCCAGCAGTGAAGGGGAAATTGTCACCGGGGAGCTGTTTTTT.

There are many counts of this clonotype. The chain carries TRBV27 and TRBJ1-6; 8 bases fit TRBD1. Trimming took 5 bases from V and 6 from J; bases not matched to a gene: 9. The CDR3 runs 16 residues. Germline V lookup: CDR1 MNHEY, CDR2 SMNVEV (reference sequence). CDR3 DNA: TGTGCCAGCAGTCGCAAGAGTACAGGGGGTAATTCACCCCTCCACTTT. Translating it yields CASSRKSTGGNSPLHF.